These 5 T cell receptor beta chains came from one sample sequenced in a study of blood T cell repertoires in COVID-19. Profiled with immunoSEQ multiplex PCR; TCRdb holds only in-frame clones, not every one. The table lists 200,000 to 250,000 clones, 86% of them singletons. The specimen sequenced was peripheral blood. The receptors here all came from a man in his sixties with acute or convalescent COVID-19.

CDR3 sequence: CASSFPGEGVDGYTF. The CDR3 bases are TGTGCCAGCAGTTTCCCGGGGGAGGGGGTTGATGGCTACACCTTC. The chain recombines TRBV28 with TRBJ1-2; TRBD1 might be the D (6 bases). Trimming stripped 3 bases from V and 6 bases from J, with 17 bases between. Germline CDR1 MDHEN, CDR2 SYDVKM. This CDR3 spans 15 amino acids.

The chain joins TRBV5-5 to TRBJ2-1; perhaps TRBD2 as D (6 bases). This CDR3 contains 13 residues. Germline V CDR1 and CDR2: SGHKS, YYEKEE (reference sequence). V dropped 3 bases and J dropped 6 bases, with 10 bases sitting between them. The CDR3 DNA follows: TGTGCCAGCAGCTCCGCGGGGTCCAATGAGCAGTTCTTC. Its protein product is CASSSAGSNEQFF.

The J gene is TRBJ2-1, the V gene TRBV7-8, with 7 bases matching TRBD1. The CDR3 has 14 amino acids. The J segment lost 6 bases and the V segment lost 6 bases, leaving 8 bases of the junction unmatched. Germline lookup yields CDR1 SGHVS and CDR2 FQNEAQ. CDR3 DNA: TGTGCCAGCAGGTTTCTCCCAGGGGGCAATGAGCAGTTCTTC. As protein: CASRFLPGGNEQFF.

This sequence joins TRBV7-2 and TRBJ1-3, with D unresolved. The CDR3 consists of 14 residues. CDR1 is SGHTA, CDR2 FQGNSA, per germline. Trimming removed 2 bases at V and 0 bases at J, with 5 bases between. In DNA, the CDR3 is TGTGCCAGCAGCTTAACTAGCTCTGGAAACACCATATATTTT. Amino acid sequence: CASSLTSSGNTIYF.

The V and J genes are TRBV18 and TRBJ2-3, with 11 positions matching TRBD2. The V gene's germline CDR1 is KGHSH and CDR2 LQKENI. This CDR3 is 14 amino acids long. Trimming removed 7 bases from V and 5 bases from J; junction bases left unmatched: 5. The CDR3 loop reads CASYPGLAVDTQYF. CDR3 sequence (DNA): TGTGCCAGCTATCCGGGACTAGCGGTAGATACGCAGTATTTT.